Listed below are T cell receptor beta chains from one sample, sequenced in a study of control samples from healthy donors and cancer patients. The method was immunoSEQ multiplex PCR; TCRdb's version includes in-frame clones alone and lacks a portion of them. The sample contains roughly 400,000 clones, around 90% of which appear only once. The sequenced sample consisted of PBMCs. These receptors all stem from a man aged 35 to 55 with head and neck cancer. CDR3s include the opening cysteine and the closing phenylalanine or tryptophan. Each record gives: CDR3 DNA, CDR3 protein, clone size, V gene, J gene, D gene. D genes are given only for firm matches. Where a row states a size, it is once, few, many or the class of an expanded clone; other rows omit it.

CDR3 DNA: TGTGCCAGTAGTATGGGGGCCAACCAAGAGACCCAGTACTTC
CDR3 protein: CASSMGANQETQYF
clone size: NA
V gene: TRBV19
J gene: TRBJ2-5
D gene: NA

CDR3 DNA: TGTGCCAGTAGTATAGATAGTAGGACTAGCGGGACCACCTACGAGCAGTACTTC
CDR3 protein: CASSIDSRTSGTTYEQYF
clone size: NA
V gene: TRBV19
J gene: TRBJ2-7
D gene: TRBD2

CDR3 DNA: TGTGCCAGCAGTGTGTTAGCACGGGGCTACACCTTC
CDR3 protein: CASSVLARGYTF
clone size: NA
V gene: TRBV28
J gene: TRBJ1-2
D gene: NA

CDR3 DNA: TGTGCCAGCCAAAAGACCCCGGCGACTGGAAACACCATATATTTT
CDR3 protein: CASQKTPATGNTIYF
clone size: NA
V gene: TRBV27
J gene: TRBJ1-3
D gene: NA

CDR3 DNA: NA
CDR3 protein: CATSVPSTDTQYF
clone size: once
V gene: TRBV24-1
J gene: TRBJ2-3
D gene: NA

CDR3 DNA: TGTGCCAGCAGCTTAGAGGAAGTGCTTTCTTGGGAGACCCAGTACTTC
CDR3 protein: CASSLEEVLSWETQYF
clone size: NA
V gene: TRBV7-2
J gene: TRBJ2-5
D gene: NA

CDR3 DNA: TGTGCCAGCAGCCCCGGAGGGAGAACCTACGAGCAGTACTTC
CDR3 protein: CASSPGGRTYEQYF
clone size: NA
V gene: TRBV14
J gene: TRBJ2-7
D gene: NA

CDR3 DNA: TGTGCCAGCTCACAGGACAGGGGGCAAGCTTTCTTT
CDR3 protein: CASSQDRGQAFF
clone size: NA
V gene: TRBV18
J gene: TRBJ1-1
D gene: TRBD1

CDR3 DNA: TGTGCCAGTACTCCGGGACTCTCCTCGGAGACCCAGTACTTC
CDR3 protein: CASTPGLSSETQYF
clone size: NA
V gene: TRBV19
J gene: TRBJ2-5
D gene: NA

CDR3 DNA: TGTGCCAGCAGCGAGACGGGGACTGGGGCCAACGTCCTGACTTTC
CDR3 protein: CASSETGTGANVLTF
clone size: NA
V gene: TRBV9
J gene: TRBJ2-6
D gene: NA

CDR3 DNA: TGTGCCAGCAGCTACGGGCGGACTAGCGGTTTCTACGAGCAGTACTTC
CDR3 protein: CASSYGRTSGFYEQYF
clone size: many
V gene: TRBV6-5
J gene: TRBJ2-7
D gene: TRBD2

CDR3 DNA: TGTGCCAGCAGTGAGGAGACAGACATCTACGAGCAGTACTTC
CDR3 protein: CASSEETDIYEQYF
clone size: NA
V gene: TRBV2
J gene: TRBJ2-7
D gene: NA

CDR3 DNA: TGTGCCAGCAGTCTCACGGGGCAGAGCTCCTATAATTCACCCCTCCACTTT
CDR3 protein: CASSLTGQSSYNSPLHF
clone size: NA
V gene: TRBV6-6
J gene: TRBJ1-6
D gene: NA

CDR3 DNA: TGTGCCAGCAGCCACGGGGGCGGCACTGAAGCTTTCTTT
CDR3 protein: CASSHGGGTEAFF
clone size: NA
V gene: TRBV7-9
J gene: TRBJ1-1
D gene: NA

CDR3 DNA: TGTGCCACCAGTGATGACAGGGCCGGGGAGCTGTTTTTT
CDR3 protein: CATSDDRAGELFF
clone size: NA
V gene: TRBV24-1
J gene: TRBJ2-2
D gene: TRBD1

CDR3 DNA: TGTGCCAGCAGCTTAGCGGGGAGGGGGGCCTACGAGCAGTACTTC
CDR3 protein: CASSLAGRGAYEQYF
clone size: NA
V gene: TRBV11-2
J gene: TRBJ2-7
D gene: NA

CDR3 DNA: TGTGCCTGTAACCAAAAGGGGGCCCAGTACTTC
CDR3 protein: CACNQKGAQYF
clone size: NA
V gene: TRBV30
J gene: TRBJ2-5
D gene: NA

CDR3 DNA: TGTGCCAGTAGCCTTCCCTTTACCGGGACAGGGGAACGGCAGCCCCAGCATTTT
CDR3 protein: CASSLPFTGTGERQPQHF
clone size: NA
V gene: TRBV19
J gene: TRBJ1-5
D gene: TRBD1

CDR3 DNA: TGTGCCACCAGCAGATCGGGACTAGCGGGGCGCGAGCAGTACTTC
CDR3 protein: CATSRSGLAGREQYF
clone size: NA
V gene: TRBV15
J gene: TRBJ2-7
D gene: TRBD2

CDR3 DNA: TGTGCCAGCAGCTTGGGGGGACGGAGCTACGAGCAGTACTTC
CDR3 protein: CASSLGGRSYEQYF
clone size: NA
V gene: TRBV5-6
J gene: TRBJ2-7
D gene: NA

CDR3 DNA: TGTGCCAGCAGCTTATCCCAGGGTGTCGGCTACACCTTC
CDR3 protein: CASSLSQGVGYTF
clone size: NA
V gene: TRBV11-2
J gene: TRBJ1-2
D gene: NA

CDR3 DNA: TGTGCCAGCAGCTTTGGGACAGGGGGGGATGTGGAGACCCAGTACTTC
CDR3 protein: CASSFGTGGDVETQYF
clone size: NA
V gene: TRBV11-3
J gene: TRBJ2-5
D gene: TRBD1

CDR3 DNA: TGTGCCAGCAGTCGACGGGGCGGGAATCAGCCCCAGCATTTT
CDR3 protein: CASSRRGGNQPQHF
clone size: NA
V gene: TRBV6-5
J gene: TRBJ1-5
D gene: NA

CDR3 DNA: TGTGCCAGCAGCCTACCGGGCGGGGGGGACACAGATACGCAGTATTTT
CDR3 protein: CASSLPGGGDTDTQYF
clone size: NA
V gene: TRBV5-4
J gene: TRBJ2-3
D gene: TRBD2

CDR3 DNA: TGTGCCAGCAGCTACACCCCCGGGACAGCTAATGAAAAACTGTTTTTT
CDR3 protein: CASSYTPGTANEKLFF
clone size: NA
V gene: TRBV4-2
J gene: TRBJ1-4
D gene: TRBD1

CDR3 DNA: TGCGCCAGCAGCCTTCGGGGTAGGAATGAGCAGTTCTTC
CDR3 protein: CASSLRGRNEQFF
clone size: NA
V gene: TRBV4-1
J gene: TRBJ2-1
D gene: NA

CDR3 DNA: TGTGCCAGCAGCTTAGATCGGGGGCGCCCCCTCCACTTT
CDR3 protein: CASSLDRGRPLHF
clone size: NA
V gene: TRBV7-8
J gene: TRBJ1-6
D gene: NA

CDR3 DNA: TGTGCCAGCAGCCAACAGAGCGGGAGGGCCTCCGAGCAGTACTTC
CDR3 protein: CASSQQSGRASEQYF
clone size: NA
V gene: TRBV14
J gene: TRBJ2-7
D gene: TRBD2

CDR3 DNA: TGTGCCAGCAGCCAAGATTGGACAGTTTATGGCTACACCTTC
CDR3 protein: CASSQDWTVYGYTF
clone size: NA
V gene: TRBV4-2
J gene: TRBJ1-2
D gene: NA

CDR3 DNA: TGTGCCAGCAGCTTCTTGGCTTCCCACACAGATACGCAGTATTTT
CDR3 protein: CASSFLASHTDTQYF
clone size: NA
V gene: TRBV7-9
J gene: TRBJ2-3
D gene: NA

CDR3 DNA: TGTGCCAGCAGTAGACGGGTGGGCACTGAAGCTTTCTTT
CDR3 protein: CASSRRVGTEAFF
clone size: NA
V gene: TRBV9
J gene: TRBJ1-1
D gene: NA

CDR3 DNA: TGTGCCAGCAGCCCCTCGAGGGGAGTCTATGGCTACACCTTC
CDR3 protein: CASSPSRGVYGYTF
clone size: NA
V gene: TRBV7-9
J gene: TRBJ1-2
D gene: NA

CDR3 DNA: TGTGCCAGCAGCCAAGAGGTTCGGGGGAATGGCTACACCTTC
CDR3 protein: CASSQEVRGNGYTF
clone size: NA
V gene: TRBV3-1/TRBV3-2
J gene: TRBJ1-2
D gene: NA

CDR3 DNA: TGTGCCAGCAGCCAAAGGAGCGGCAGGGGGAGCACCGGGGAGCTGTTTTTT
CDR3 protein: CASSQRSGRGSTGELFF
clone size: NA
V gene: TRBV3-1/TRBV3-2
J gene: TRBJ2-2
D gene: TRBD1

CDR3 DNA: TGTGCCAGCAGTTTAGATGGGACCGGGAGAGTTACCGGGGAGCTGTTTTTT
CDR3 protein: CASSLDGTGRVTGELFF
clone size: NA
V gene: TRBV27
J gene: TRBJ2-2
D gene: NA

CDR3 DNA: TGTGCCAGCAGCCATTCCAGGGGCGCGCAGCCCCAGCATTTT
CDR3 protein: CASSHSRGAQPQHF
clone size: NA
V gene: TRBV3-1/TRBV3-2
J gene: TRBJ1-5
D gene: NA

CDR3 DNA: TGTGCCAGTCGTTCAGGGAGGAGCACTGAAGCTTTCTTT
CDR3 protein: CASRSGRSTEAFF
clone size: NA
V gene: TRBV19
J gene: TRBJ1-1
D gene: NA

CDR3 DNA: TGCGCCAGCAGCTTAAGGATAGCGGGAGCGGGGGGGAATGAGCAGTTCTTC
CDR3 protein: CASSLRIAGAGGNEQFF
clone size: NA
V gene: TRBV5-1
J gene: TRBJ2-1
D gene: TRBD2

CDR3 DNA: TGTGCCAGCAGCCAATTAGATCCGAGAGAGCTGTTTTTT
CDR3 protein: CASSQLDPRELFF
clone size: once
V gene: TRBV14
J gene: TRBJ2-2
D gene: NA

CDR3 DNA: TGCGCCAGCAGCTTGACCGGGTCTACTGGCTATGGCTACACCTTC
CDR3 protein: CASSLTGSTGYGYTF
clone size: NA
V gene: TRBV5-1
J gene: TRBJ1-2
D gene: NA

CDR3 DNA: TGTGCCAGCAGCCAACCGGGACTAGTCTCCTACGAGCAGTACTTC
CDR3 protein: CASSQPGLVSYEQYF
clone size: NA
V gene: TRBV3-1/TRBV3-2
J gene: TRBJ2-7
D gene: TRBD2

CDR3 DNA: TGTGCCAGCAGTGAATCTGGAGTAGGTGGCTACACCTTC
CDR3 protein: CASSESGVGGYTF
clone size: NA
V gene: TRBV25-1
J gene: TRBJ1-2
D gene: NA

CDR3 DNA: TGTGCCAGCAGCCCCCCCCAGGGGAGGGTCACAGATACGCAGTATTTT
CDR3 protein: CASSPPQGRVTDTQYF
clone size: NA
V gene: TRBV9
J gene: TRBJ2-3
D gene: NA

CDR3 DNA: TGTGCCAGCAGTTCCGGGACAGGAATAATCTATGGCTACACCTTC
CDR3 protein: CASSSGTGIIYGYTF
clone size: NA
V gene: TRBV28
J gene: TRBJ1-2
D gene: TRBD1

CDR3 DNA: TGTGCCAGCAGCACCAGGACTACCTACACCGGGGAGCTGTTTTTT
CDR3 protein: CASSTRTTYTGELFF
clone size: NA
V gene: TRBV9
J gene: TRBJ2-2
D gene: NA

CDR3 DNA: TGTGCCAGCAGCTTGGCCCGGGACAGTAGGAATTCACCCCTCCACTTT
CDR3 protein: CASSLARDSRNSPLHF
clone size: NA
V gene: TRBV5-6
J gene: TRBJ1-6
D gene: TRBD1

CDR3 DNA: TGTGCCAGCAGCCAGGGACGCCCGGAGGTGACCGGGGAGCTGTTTTTT
CDR3 protein: CASSQGRPEVTGELFF
clone size: NA
V gene: TRBV13
J gene: TRBJ2-2
D gene: NA

CDR3 DNA: TGTGCCAGCAGTCGACAGCAAAATAATTCACCCCTCCACTTT
CDR3 protein: CASSRQQNNSPLHF
clone size: NA
V gene: TRBV6-5
J gene: TRBJ1-6
D gene: NA

CDR3 DNA: TGTGCCAGCGCCCCATGGGGGGAGCGGGGGACCCAGTACTTC
CDR3 protein: CASAPWGERGTQYF
clone size: NA
V gene: TRBV6-5
J gene: TRBJ2-5
D gene: TRBD2

CDR3 DNA: TGTGCCATCACCGACCACCGGGACAGCCGGACAGATACGCAGTATTTT
CDR3 protein: CAITDHRDSRTDTQYF
clone size: NA
V gene: TRBV10-3
J gene: TRBJ2-3
D gene: TRBD1

CDR3 DNA: TGTGCCAGTAGTATTGGGGACAGGGGCACTGAAGCTTTCTTT
CDR3 protein: CASSIGDRGTEAFF
clone size: NA
V gene: TRBV19
J gene: TRBJ1-1
D gene: TRBD1